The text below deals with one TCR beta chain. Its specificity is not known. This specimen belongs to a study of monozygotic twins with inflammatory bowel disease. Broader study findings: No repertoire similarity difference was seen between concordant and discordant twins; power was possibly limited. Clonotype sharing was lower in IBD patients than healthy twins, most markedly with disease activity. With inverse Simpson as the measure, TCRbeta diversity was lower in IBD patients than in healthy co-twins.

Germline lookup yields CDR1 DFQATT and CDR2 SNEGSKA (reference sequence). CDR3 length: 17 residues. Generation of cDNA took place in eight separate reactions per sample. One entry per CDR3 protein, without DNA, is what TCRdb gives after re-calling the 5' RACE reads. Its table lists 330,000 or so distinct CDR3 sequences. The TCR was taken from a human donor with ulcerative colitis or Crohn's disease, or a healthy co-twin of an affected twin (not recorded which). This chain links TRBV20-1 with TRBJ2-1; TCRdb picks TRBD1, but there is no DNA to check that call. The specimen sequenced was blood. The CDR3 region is CSARDLAQGLYGNEQFF.